Presented here are 27 T cell receptor beta chains from one specimen sequenced in a study of cytomegalovirus exposure and HLA in healthy donors. 60 Vbeta and 13 Jbeta primers were used in PCR. Only in-frame clones appear in the TCRdb table, and some are missing; sequencing was by immunoSEQ multiplex PCR. The data contain approximately 190,000 clones, about 79% of them singletons. Specimen: PBMCs. Receptors originate from a boy aged 2 to 10 in good health and CMV-seronegative.

CDR3 loop: CASSLTRGRPQHF. The DNA for the CDR3 is TGTGCCAGCAGTTTGACCAGGGGACGGCCCCAGCATTTT. This chain joins TRBV6-5 and TRBJ1-5; tentative D call: TRBD1 (6 bases). This CDR3 is built from 13 residues. In germline, CDR1 is MNHEY, CDR2 SVGAGI. V lost 4 bases and J lost 9, with 13 bases in between.

The chain recombines TRBV19 with TRBJ2-1; D is possibly TRBD1 (6 bases). V was shortened by 8 bases and J by 0 bases, with 17 bases between the two germline ends. Germline assignment: CDR1 LNHDA and CDR2 SQIVND (reference sequence). The CDR3 runs to 16 residues. CDR3 residues: CASQGLMANSYNEQFF. The CDR3 DNA reads TGTGCCAGTCAGGGGTTGATGGCAAACTCCTACAATGAGCAGTTCTTC.

The rearrangement uses TRBV18 and TRBJ1-2; D ambiguous. The CDR3 sequence is 16 residues long. V dropped 6 bases and J dropped 0 bases, with 17 bases sitting between them. The germline V gene encodes CDR1 KGHSH and CDR2 LQKENI. The CDR3 sequence is CASSRIPQVSNYGYTF. CDR3 coding DNA: TGTGCCAGCTCCCGCATACCACAAGTCTCTAACTATGGCTACACCTTC.

This clone was detected once. The J gene is TRBJ1-2, the V gene TRBV7-9; no reliable D call. Germline V CDR1 and CDR2: SEHNR, FQNEAQ (reference sequence). The CDR3 length is 15 residues. V gave up 1 base and J gave up 4 bases, with 13 bases separating them. The CDR3 protein is CASSLVYPGSYGYTF. The DNA for the CDR3 is TGTGCCAGCAGCTTAGTGTACCCAGGAAGCTATGGCTACACCTTC.

This rearrangement joins TRBV4-3 to TRBJ2-1; the D gene is possibly TRBD2 (6 bases). With 4 bases removed from V and 0 bases from J, the gap between germline ends came to 13 bases. This CDR3 is built from 16 residues. Germline V CDR1 and CDR2: LGHNA, YSLEER. This CDR3 is CASSRAGISSYNEQFF. The DNA for the CDR3 is TGCGCCAGCAGCCGGGCGGGGATAAGCTCCTACAATGAGCAGTTCTTC.

V is TRBV5-1 and J is TRBJ2-3, with 12 bases that match TRBD2. The CDR3 is 17 amino acids. The V gene end was trimmed by 0 bases and the J gene end by 4 bases; junction bases not matched to a gene: 6. Germline V gene lookup returns CDR1 SGHRS and CDR2 YFSETQ. CDR3 nucleotides: TGCGCCAGCAGCTTGGGGTGGACTAGCGGGGTGTCAGATACGCAGTATTTT. It is translated as CASSLGWTSGVSDTQYF.

V usage is TRBV7-2 and J usage is TRBJ2-1, with D possibly matching TRBD2 (6 bases). Germline CDR1 and CDR2: SGHTA and FQGNSA. This CDR3 has 13 residues. V dropped 8 bases and J dropped 5 bases, with 13 bases sitting between them. The CDR3 protein is CASPCGTHNEQFF. DNA of the CDR3: TGTGCCAGCCCCTGTGGGACTCACAATGAGCAGTTCTTC.

This clone has just a few counts. The rearrangement links TRBV10-1 to TRBJ1-2; no clear D gene. Between the trimmed V and J ends, which lost 0 bases and 2 bases, there was a span of 7 bases. The CDR3 length is 14 residues. The germline V gene encodes CDR1 WNHNN and CDR2 SYGVQD (reference sequence). As DNA, the CDR3 is TGCGCCAGCAGTGAGTCCGCACTGAACTATGGCTACACCTTC. This sequence encodes CASSESALNYGYTF.

The chain employs TRBV2 and TRBJ1-2, with TRBD1 identical over 10 bases. The germline gives CDR1 SNHLY, CDR2 FYNNEI. The V gene end was trimmed by 6 bases and the J gene end by 7 bases; junction bases not matched to a gene: 11. The CDR3 has 15 amino acids. CDR3 nucleotide sequence: TGTGCCAGCAGCGCACCTGGCGACAGGGGGCTTGGCTACACCTTC. This codes for CASSAPGDRGLGYTF.

The chain combines TRBV12-5 with TRBJ2-1, with a weak D call TRBD1 (8 bases). The V end lost 3 bases, the J end lost 5 bases, and 17 bases lay between the germline ends. This CDR3 is 16 amino acids long. The germline V gene encodes CDR1 LGHNT and CDR2 FRNRAP. DNA of the CDR3: TGTGCTAGTGGTTTCCCGACAGGGGAGGGCCACAATGAGCAGTTCTTC. Translating it yields CASGFPTGEGHNEQFF.

The chain combines TRBV5-6 with TRBJ2-1; 13 bases fit TRBD2. The germline gives CDR1 SGHDT, CDR2 YYEEEE. V shed 4 bases and J 7 bases; nucleotides not matched to a gene: 5. The CDR3 sequence is 15 residues long. This CDR3 reads CASSLGTSGVNEQFF. CDR3 DNA: TGTGCCAGCAGCCTTGGGACTAGCGGGGTAAATGAGCAGTTCTTC.

V usage is TRBV7-9 and J usage is TRBJ1-2; the match to TRBD1 covers 8 bases. The junction had 3 bases not matched to a gene; V was cut back by 2 bases and J by 7 bases. The CDR3 sequence is 13 residues long. The V gene's germline CDR1 is SEHNR and CDR2 FQNEAQ (reference sequence). The DNA of the CDR3 is TGTGCCAGCAGCTTAACAGGGGGTGGTGGCTACACCTTC. Its translation is CASSLTGGGGYTF.

The V and J genes are TRBV28 and TRBJ2-3; D remains ambiguous. Trimming stripped 5 bases from V and 2 bases from J, with 5 bases between. Germline assignment: CDR1 MDHEN and CDR2 SYDVKM. The CDR3 sequence is 12 residues long. Written as DNA, the CDR3 is TGTGCCAGCAGTCCTATCACAGATACGCAGTATTTT. It translates to CASSPITDTQYF.

This clone occurred a few times. V gene TRBV4-1 combines with J gene TRBJ1-2, with 12 bases lining up with TRBD1. The CDR3 sequence is 15 residues long. The V and J ends lost 4 bases and 6 bases, in that order; junction bases with no gene match: 6. Germline-derived CDR1 and CDR2 are MGHRA and YSYEKL. This CDR3 reads CASSPTGQGADGYTF. The CDR3 DNA reads TGCGCCAGCAGCCCCACGGGACAGGGGGCGGATGGCTACACCTTC.

The chain has TRBV7-9 and TRBJ2-2; 13 bases are shared with TRBD2. In germline, CDR1 is SEHNR, CDR2 FQNEAQ (reference sequence). The J segment lost 6 bases and the V segment lost 5 bases, leaving 9 bases of the junction unmatched. The CDR3 totals 17 residues. CDR3: CASSPTSGGALAGELFF. Here the CDR3 DNA reads TGTGCCAGCAGCCCCACTAGCGGGGGGGCTCTCGCCGGGGAGCTGTTTTTT. Drawing the rest from reference TRBV7-9 and TRBJ2-2, the complete variable domain is DTGVSQNPRHKITKRGQNVTFRCDPISEHNRLYWYRQTLGQGPEFLTYFQNEAQLEKSRLLSDRFSAERPKGSFSTLEIQRTEQGDSAMYLCASSPTSGGALAGELFFGEGSRLTVL.

The V call is TRBV11-3, the J call TRBJ2-2, with TRBD2 matching 13 bases. In germline, CDR1 is SGHNT, CDR2 YENEEA. The CDR3 runs to 15 residues. The V segment lost 5 bases and the J segment 4 bases; nucleotides outside the gene matches: 1. The CDR3 DNA reads as TGTGCCAGCAGCCGACTAGCGGGGGGCACCGGGGAGCTGTTTTTT. Translation: CASSRLAGGTGELFF.

The rearrangement uses TRBV6-1 and TRBJ1-5; D gene ambiguous. V was pared by 7 bases and J by 3 bases, with 10 bases between. Germline V gene sequence: CDR1 MNHNS, CDR2 SASEGT. The CDR3 runs to 13 residues. As DNA, the CDR3 is TGTGCCAGCAAAGTCCGGTTCAATCAGCCCCAGCATTTT. It is translated as CASKVRFNQPQHF.

The gene calls are TRBV7-6 and TRBJ1-3; TRBD1 matches 9 bases. J was trimmed by 0 bases and V by 6 bases; bases with no gene match: 9. The CDR3 length is 17 residues. CDR1 is SGHVS and CDR2 is FNYEAQ in the germline V gene. CDR3 DNA: TGTGCCAGCAGGGGGACCGGGACAGGGACCTCTGGAAACACCATATATTTT. Amino acid sequence: CASRGTGTGTSGNTIYF.

This sequence joins TRBV10-3 and TRBJ1-2; 10 bases map to TRBD1. Germline loops: CDR1 ENHRY, CDR2 SYGVKD. The length of the CDR3 is 15 residues. V gave up 10 bases and J gave up 8 bases; unmatched junction bases: 16. The CDR3 DNA sequence: TGTGCCAGCAGCCGAGCAAAGGACAGGGGGAAGGGCTACACCTTC. Translation: CASSRAKDRGKGYTF.

The chain uses TRBV5-1 and TRBJ2-3; 10 bases map to TRBD2. The CDR3 totals 14 residues. With 4 bases clipped from V and 7 bases from J, the junction kept 6 bases outside the gene matches. Germline lookup yields CDR1 SGHRS and CDR2 YFSETQ. CDR3: CASSASGGGNTQYF. The CDR3 nucleotides are TGCGCCAGCAGCGCGAGCGGGGGGGGCAATACGCAGTATTTT. The variable domain in full, completed from reference TRBV5-1 and TRBJ2-3, reads KAGVTQTPRYLIKTRGQQVTLSCSPISGHRSVSWYQQTPGQGLQFLFEYFSETQRNKGNFPGRFSGRQFSNSRSEMNVSTLELGDSALYLCASSASGGGNTQYFGPGTRLTVL.

The chain links TRBV19 to TRBJ2-5; perhaps TRBD2 as D (6 bases). The J call may be incorrect, as the DNA end agrees better with TRBJ2-7. The CDR3 totals 14 residues. From germline, CDR1 is LNHDA and CDR2 SQIVND (reference sequence). In nucleotides, the CDR3 is TGTGCCAGTAGTATCGGAGGGGTCACCAACGAGCAGTACTTC. Protein product: CASSIGGVTNEQYF.

The J gene is TRBJ1-2, the V gene TRBV9, with unresolved D. The V and J ends lost 4 bases and 0 bases respectively, with 7 bases between them. Per germline, CDR1 SGDLS and CDR2 YYNGEE. There are 13 residues in the CDR3. CDR3 region: CASSRTSNYGYTF. The CDR3 bases are TGTGCCAGCAGCCGGACTTCTAACTATGGCTACACCTTC.

The chain combines TRBV5-1 with TRBJ2-1; TRBD2 matches 8 bases. V dropped 2 bases and J dropped 3; count of bases not matched to a gene: 4. Germline CDR1 and CDR2: SGHRS and YFSETQ. The length of the CDR3 is 15 residues. As DNA, the CDR3 is TGCGCCAGCAGCTTAATCGGGGGGGACTACAATGAGCAGTTCTTC. Translated, it gives CASSLIGGDYNEQFF.

The chain recombines TRBV7-9 with TRBJ1-5, with 7 bases identical to TRBD1. J was trimmed by 4 bases and V by 6 bases; bases with no gene match: 0. The CDR3 is made up of 12 amino acids. Germline assignment: CDR1 SEHNR and CDR2 FQNEAQ (reference sequence). CDR3 loop: CASRTGNQPQHF. Here the CDR3 DNA reads TGTGCCAGCAGGACAGGGAATCAGCCCCAGCATTTT.

This clone was counted between two and nine times. This chain joins TRBV7-3 and TRBJ2-3; TRBD2 matches 8 bases. Looked up from germline, CDR1 is SGHTA and CDR2 is FQGTGA. The CDR3 contains 16 residues. After removal of 3 bases from V and 4 bases from J, the junction contained 9 bases not matched to a gene. In DNA, the CDR3 is TGTGCCAGCAGCTTTGTGGGCGGGGGGCCGGCAGATACGCAGTATTTT. Translating it yields CASSFVGGGPADTQYF.

V and J are TRBV7-3 and TRBJ1-1; D remains unclear. The germline V gene encodes CDR1 SGHTA and CDR2 FQGTGA. The germline V and J ends were trimmed by 5 bases and 3 bases, with 10 bases remaining between them. This CDR3 comprises 13 residues. The CDR3 sequence is CASSQREDTEAFF. CDR3 DNA: TGTGCCAGCAGCCAGCGGGAGGACACTGAAGCTTTCTTT.

The chain carries TRBV7-9 and TRBJ2-7; 12 bases fit TRBD1. The CDR3 contains 16 residues. CDR1 and CDR2 from the germline V gene are SEHNR and FQNEAQ (reference sequence). V trimming: 6 bases; J trimming: 4 bases; junction bases outside the gene matches: 10. CDR3 in amino acids: CASSSPRDRGLYEQYF. CDR3 coding DNA: TGTGCCAGCAGTTCACCACGGGACAGGGGGCTGTACGAGCAGTACTTC.